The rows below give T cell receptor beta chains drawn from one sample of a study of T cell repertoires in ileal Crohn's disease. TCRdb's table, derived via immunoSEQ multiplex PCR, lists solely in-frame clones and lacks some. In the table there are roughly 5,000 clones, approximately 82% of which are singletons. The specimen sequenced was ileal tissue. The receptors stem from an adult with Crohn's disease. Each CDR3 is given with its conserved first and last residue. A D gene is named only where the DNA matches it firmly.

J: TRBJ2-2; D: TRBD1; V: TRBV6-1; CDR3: CASSEASTGTLRELFF
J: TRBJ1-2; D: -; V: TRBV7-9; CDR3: CASSLWQGESYGYTF
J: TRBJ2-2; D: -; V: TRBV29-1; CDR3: CSVPGASNTGELFF
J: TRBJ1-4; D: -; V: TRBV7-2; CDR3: CASSLQQGSEKLFF
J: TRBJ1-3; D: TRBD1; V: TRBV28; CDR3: CASSSRDSRGNTIYF
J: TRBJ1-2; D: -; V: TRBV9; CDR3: CASSTRDRFNYGYTF
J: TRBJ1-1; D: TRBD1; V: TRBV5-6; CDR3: CASRWGQATLNTEAFF
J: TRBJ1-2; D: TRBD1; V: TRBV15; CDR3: CATSGVTGASSYGYTF
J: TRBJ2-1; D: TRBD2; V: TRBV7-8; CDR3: CASSFGTSGTYNEQFF
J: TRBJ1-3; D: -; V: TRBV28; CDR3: CASSLSSTSENTIYF
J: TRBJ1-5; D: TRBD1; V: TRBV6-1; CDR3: CASSEVDGTGNQPQHF
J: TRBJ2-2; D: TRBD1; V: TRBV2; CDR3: CASSEVRDRGLRGTGELFF
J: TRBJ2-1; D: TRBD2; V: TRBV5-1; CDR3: CASSLGGTSFNEQFF
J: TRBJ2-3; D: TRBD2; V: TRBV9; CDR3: CASSVAGTTADTQYF
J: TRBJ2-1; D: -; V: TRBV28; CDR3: CASSTSAGQLHNEQFF
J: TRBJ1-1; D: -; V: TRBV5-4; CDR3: CASSPPVEPREAFF
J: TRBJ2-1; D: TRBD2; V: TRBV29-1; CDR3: CSVDGGGAHNEQFF
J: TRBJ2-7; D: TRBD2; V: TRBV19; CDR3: CASSTNSGGAEDEQYF
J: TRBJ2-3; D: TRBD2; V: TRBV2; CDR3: CASSVGLARDTQYF
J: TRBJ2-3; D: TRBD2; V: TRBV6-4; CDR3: CASSGTSGATDTQYF
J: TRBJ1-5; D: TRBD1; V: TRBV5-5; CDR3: CASSGGTGVARSNQPQHF
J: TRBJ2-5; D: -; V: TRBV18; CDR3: CASSPQGGETQYF
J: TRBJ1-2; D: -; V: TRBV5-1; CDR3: CASSLRTDNYGYTF
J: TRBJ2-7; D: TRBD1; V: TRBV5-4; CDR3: CASSRGDRGDEQYF
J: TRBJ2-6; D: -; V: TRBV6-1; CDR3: CASSGEGGSGANVLTF
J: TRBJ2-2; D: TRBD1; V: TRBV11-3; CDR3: CASSSGTGIAELFF
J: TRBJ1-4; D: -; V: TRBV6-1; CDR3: CASSEAAGLNEKLFF
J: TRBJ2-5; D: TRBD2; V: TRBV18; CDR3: CASSPQGGETQYF
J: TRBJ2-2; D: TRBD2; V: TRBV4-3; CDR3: CASSQDRAGGLFGELFF